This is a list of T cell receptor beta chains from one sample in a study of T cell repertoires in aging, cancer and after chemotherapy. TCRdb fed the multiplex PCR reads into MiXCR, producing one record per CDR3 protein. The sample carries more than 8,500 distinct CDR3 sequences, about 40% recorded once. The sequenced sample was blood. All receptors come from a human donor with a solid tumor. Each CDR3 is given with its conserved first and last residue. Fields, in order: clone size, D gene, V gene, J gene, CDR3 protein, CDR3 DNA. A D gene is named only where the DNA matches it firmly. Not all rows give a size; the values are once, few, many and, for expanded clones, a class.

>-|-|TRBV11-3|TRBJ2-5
CASSYSVYQETQYF
TGTGCCAGCAGTTACTCGGTCTACCAAGAGACCCAGTACTTC
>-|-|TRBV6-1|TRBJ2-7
CASSGDLTSYEQYF
TGTGCCAGCAGTGGGGACCTTACTTCCTACGAGCAGTACTTC
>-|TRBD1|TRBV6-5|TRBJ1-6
CASSYSWGRGRFNSPLHF
TGTGCCAGCAGTTACTCTTGGGGTAGGGGGCGATTCAATTCACCCCTCCACTTT
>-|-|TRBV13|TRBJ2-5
CASSFRLGQGQETQYF
TGTGCCAGCAGCTTCCGCCTGGGTCAGGGCCAAGAGACCCAGTACTTC
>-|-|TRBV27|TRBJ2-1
CASSEAQGSSYNEQFF
TGTGCCAGCAGTGAAGCGCAGGGGAGCTCCTACAATGAGCAGTTCTTC
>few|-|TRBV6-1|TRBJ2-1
CASSPGEEQFF
TGTGCCAGCAGTCCAGGGGAAGAGCAGTTCTTC
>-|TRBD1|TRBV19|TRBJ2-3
CASRPGDRDTDTQYF
TGTGCCAGTAGACCCGGGGACAGAGACACAGATACGCAGTATTTT
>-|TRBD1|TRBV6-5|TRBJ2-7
CASSYSTGGDYEQYF
TGTGCCAGCAGTTACTCGACAGGGGGGGACTACGAGCAGTACTTC
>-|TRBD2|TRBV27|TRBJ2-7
CAISGGGSYEQYF
TGTGCCATCAGCGGGGGGGGCAGCTACGAGCAGTACTTC
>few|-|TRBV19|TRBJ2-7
CASSGGAEQYF
TGTGCCAGTAGTGGGGGGGCCGAGCAGTACTTC
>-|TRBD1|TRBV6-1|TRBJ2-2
CASSQFTGDTGELFF
TGTGCCAGCAGCCAGTTTACAGGGGACACCGGGGAGCTGTTTTTT
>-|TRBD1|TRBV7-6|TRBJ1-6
CASSPGTGQLSPLHF
TGTGCCAGCAGCCCTGGGACAGGGCAGCTTTCACCCCTCCACTTT
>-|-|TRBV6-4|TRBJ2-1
CASSPSSSYNEQFF
TGTGCCAGCAGTCCAAGTAGCAGTTACAATGAGCAGTTCTTC
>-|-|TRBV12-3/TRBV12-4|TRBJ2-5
CASSLEPRGETQYF
TGTGCCAGCAGTTTAGAGCCGCGCGGGGAGACCCAGTACTTC
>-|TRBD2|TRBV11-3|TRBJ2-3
CASSPGTSGRRSDTQYF
TGTGCCAGCAGCCCCGGGACTAGCGGGAGGAGGTCAGATACGCAGTATTTT
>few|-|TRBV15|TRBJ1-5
CATSPRRGQTNQPQHF
TGTGCCACCAGCCCTCGTCGAGGGCAGACCAATCAGCCCCAGCATTTT
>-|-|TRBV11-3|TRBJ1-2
CASRGSGGYTF
TGTGCCAGCAGGGGGTCTGGTGGCTACACCTTC
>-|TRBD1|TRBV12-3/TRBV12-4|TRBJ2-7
CASSYRGSVYEQYF
TGTGCCAGCAGTTACAGGGGGTCTGTTTACGAGCAGTACTTC
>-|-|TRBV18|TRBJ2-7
CASSPATGGAEQYF
TGTGCCAGCTCACCAGCGACAGGAGGTGCAGAGCAGTACTTC
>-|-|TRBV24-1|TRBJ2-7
CATSDGHSYEQYF
TGTGCCACCAGTGATGGCCATTCCTACGAGCAGTACTTC
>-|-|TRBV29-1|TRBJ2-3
CSARRGVGTDTQYF
TGCAGCGCCCGGCGAGGGGTGGGCACAGATACGCAGTATTTT
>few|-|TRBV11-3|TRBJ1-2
CASSSGQRKTYGYTF
TGTGCCAGCAGCTCAGGACAGAGAAAGACTTATGGCTACACCTTC
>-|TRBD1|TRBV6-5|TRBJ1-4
CASTERGQGAREKLFF
TGTGCCAGCACAGAAAGGGGACAGGGGGCACGGGAAAAACTGTTTTTT
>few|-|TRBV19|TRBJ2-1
CASSRVHAYNEQFF
TGTGCCAGTAGCAGGGTACATGCCTACAATGAGCAGTTCTTC
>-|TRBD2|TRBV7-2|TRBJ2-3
CASSTSGGGSDTQYF
TGTGCCAGCAGCACTAGCGGGGGCGGGTCAGATACGCAGTATTTT
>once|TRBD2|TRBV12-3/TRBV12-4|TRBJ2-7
CASSSGLVAREQYF
TGTGCCAGCAGTTCGGGACTAGTTGCGAGGGAGCAGTACTTC
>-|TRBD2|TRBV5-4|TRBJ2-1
CASSLPGASGSYNEQFF
TGTGCCAGCAGCCTACCTGGTGCTAGCGGGAGTTACAATGAGCAGTTCTTC
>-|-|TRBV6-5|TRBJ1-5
CASSYISNQPQHF
TGTGCCAGCAGTTACATAAGCAATCAGCCCCAGCATTTT
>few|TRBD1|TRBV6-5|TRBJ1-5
CASSPRGQGPVQPQHF
TGTGCCAGCAGCCCGCGTGGACAGGGGCCCGTGCAGCCCCAGCATTTT
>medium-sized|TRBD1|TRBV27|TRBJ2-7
CASWDRMGGEQYF
TGTGCCAGCTGGGACAGGATGGGAGGCGAGCAGTACTTC
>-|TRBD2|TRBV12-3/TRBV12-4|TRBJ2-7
CASSNPSGMWSYEQYF
TGTGCCAGCAGCAACCCTAGCGGGATGTGGTCCTACGAGCAGTACTTC
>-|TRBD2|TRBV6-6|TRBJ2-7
CATSSAGGPDEQYF
TGTGCCACCTCCTCAGCGGGAGGGCCAGACGAGCAGTACTTC
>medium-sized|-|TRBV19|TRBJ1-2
CASSIAYGYTF
TGTGCCAGTAGTATAGCTTATGGCTACACCTTC
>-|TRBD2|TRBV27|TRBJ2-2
CASSSGLAGITGELFF
TGTGCCAGCAGTTCTGGACTAGCGGGAATCACCGGGGAGCTGTTTTTT
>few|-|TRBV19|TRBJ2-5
CASSITGLQETQYF
TGTGCCAGTAGTATTACAGGCTTGCAAGAGACCCAGTACTTC
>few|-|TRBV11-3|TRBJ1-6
CASSSEGSPLHF
TGTGCCAGCAGCTCGGAGGGTTCACCCCTCCACTTT
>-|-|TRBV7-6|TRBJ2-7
CASSLAATSSSYEQYF
TGTGCCAGCAGCTTAGCGGCGACGTCGAGCTCCTACGAGCAGTACTTC
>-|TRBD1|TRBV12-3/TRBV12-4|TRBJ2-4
CASSLAQGSIQYF
TGTGCCAGCAGTTTGGCACAGGGGTCGATTCAGTACTTC
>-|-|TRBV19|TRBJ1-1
CASRPHWGTEAFF
TGTGCCAGTAGGCCCCATTGGGGCACTGAAGCTTTCTTT
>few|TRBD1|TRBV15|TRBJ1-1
CATSRRTGGTEAFF
TGTGCCACCAGCAGAAGGACAGGGGGCACTGAAGCTTTCTTT
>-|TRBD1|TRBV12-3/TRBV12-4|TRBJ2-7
CASSEQGDYEQYF
TGTGCCAGCAGTGAGCAGGGGGACTACGAGCAGTACTTC
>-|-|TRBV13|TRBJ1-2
CASSSQGGYTF
TGTGCCAGCAGCTCTCAGGGAGGCTACACCTTC
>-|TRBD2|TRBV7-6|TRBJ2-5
CASRPGLAGEETQYF
TGTGCCAGCAGACCGGGACTAGCGGGGGAAGAGACCCAGTACTTC
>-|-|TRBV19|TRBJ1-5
CASSIVRDQPQHF
TGTGCCAGTAGTATAGTCCGAGATCAGCCCCAGCATTTT
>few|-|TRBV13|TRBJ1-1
CASSRAGETEAFF
TGTGCCAGCAGCCGCGCAGGTGAAACTGAAGCTTTCTTT
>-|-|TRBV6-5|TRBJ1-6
CASSPPELASSYNSPLHF
TGTGCCAGCAGCCCACCCGAACTCGCGAGCTCCTATAATTCACCCCTCCACTTT
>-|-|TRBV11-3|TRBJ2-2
CASSLEGNTGELFF
TGCGCCAGCAGCTTGGAGGGGAACACCGGGGAGCTGTTTTTT
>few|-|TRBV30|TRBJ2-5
CAWNLAFTQYF
TGTGCCTGGAACCTAGCCTTTACCCAGTACTTC
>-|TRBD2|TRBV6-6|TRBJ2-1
CASRSGGYNEQFF
TGTGCCAGCAGGAGCGGGGGCTACAATGAGCAGTTCTTC
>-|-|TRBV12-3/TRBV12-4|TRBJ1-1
CATVVHLGTEAFF
TGTGCCACCGTAGTGCATCTGGGGACTGAAGCTTTCTTT
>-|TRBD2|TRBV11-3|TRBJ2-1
CASNPGTSGSVNEQFF
TGCGCCAGCAACCCCGGGACTAGCGGGAGCGTTAATGAGCAGTTCTTC